The subject of this entry is one TCR beta chain. Antigen: not known. Each of the donors had approximately 10 milliliters of peripheral blood drawn into EDTA-treated Vacutainer tubes. The sample belongs to a study of blood T cells in healthy people across ages. Study conclusions and caveats: Naive T cell percentage showed a strong correlation with TCR beta diversity. Naive CD4+ cells and diversity were both higher in long-lived donors than in aged donors.

Then a second PCR, running about 6 to 12 cycles, was carried out with a sample-barcoded 5' primer and a J-beta primer mix. Each of the cDNA molecules was tagged by a template-switch adaptor with 12 random nucleotides. From the 5' RACE reads, TCRdb called clonotypes with MiXCR, one entry per CDR3 protein. Among around 1,100,000 distinct CDR3 sequences listed, 30% to 40% were seen once. CDR1 and CDR2 (germline): SQVTM, ANQGSEA. This CDR3 has 18 amino acids. V lost 3 bases to trimming and J lost 1 base, with 23 bases between them. The rearrangement links TRBV29-1 to TRBJ2-3; D remains ambiguous. The sequence derives from a man aged 18-30 years in good health. The sequencing input was blood. The chain's CDR3 is CSVDREVSYNTGTDTQYF. In nucleotides, the CDR3 is TGCAGCGTTGACCGCGAAGTCAGCTACAATACTGGCACAGATACGCAGTATTTT.